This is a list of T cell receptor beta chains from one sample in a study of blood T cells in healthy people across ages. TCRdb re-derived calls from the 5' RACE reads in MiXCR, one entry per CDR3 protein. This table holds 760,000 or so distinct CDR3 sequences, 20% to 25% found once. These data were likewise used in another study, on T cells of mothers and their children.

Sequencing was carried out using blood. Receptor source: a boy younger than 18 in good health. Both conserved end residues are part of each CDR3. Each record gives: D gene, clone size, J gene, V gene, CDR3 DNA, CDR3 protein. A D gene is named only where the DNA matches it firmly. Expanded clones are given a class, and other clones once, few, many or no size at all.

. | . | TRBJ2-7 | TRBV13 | TGTGCCAGCAGTGCCGCGACAGAGCCGATCTATAAGGGGTACTTC | CASSAATEPIYKGYF
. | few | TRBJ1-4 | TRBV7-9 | TGTGCCAGCAGCTACAGACAGTACGATGAAAAACTGTTTTTT | CASSYRQYDEKLFF
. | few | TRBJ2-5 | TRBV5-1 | TGCGCCAGCAGCTTGGCCGTAAGCCAGGGGGAGACCCAGTACTTC | CASSLAVSQGETQYF
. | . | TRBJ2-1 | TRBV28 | TGTGCCAGCAGGACTATAAGGGGGGCTGGCAATGGGCAGTTCTTC | CASRTIRGAGNGQFF
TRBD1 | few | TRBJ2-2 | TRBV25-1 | TGTGCCAGCAGTGAATATGGGAAGGGGGCAAGCGGGGAGCTGTTTTTT | CASSEYGKGASGELFF
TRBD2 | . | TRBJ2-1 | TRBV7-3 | TGTGCCAGCAGCCCCCGGACTAGCGGGAGCCTCAATGAGCAGTTCTTC | CASSPRTSGSLNEQFF
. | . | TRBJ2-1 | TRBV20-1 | TGCAGTGCTAGAGATGGGAAGGGGGTTGATGAGCAGTTCTTC | CSARDGKGVDEQFF
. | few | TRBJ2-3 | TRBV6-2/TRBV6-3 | TGTGCCAGCAGTCCCCCGCTCCGGCTAGCCACAGATACGCAGTATTTT | CASSPPLRLATDTQYF
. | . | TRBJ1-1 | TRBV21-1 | TGCCAGCAGCAAAGACTGGGGAACACTGAAGCTTTCTTT | CQQQRLGNTEAFF
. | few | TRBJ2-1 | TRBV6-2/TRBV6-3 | TGTGCCAGCAGCGCGCCCGGGAAGGGACAGTTCTTC | CASSAPGKGQFF
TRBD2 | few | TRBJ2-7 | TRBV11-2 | TGTGCCAGCAGCTCCGGGACTAGCGGGATTGGGCAGTACTTC | CASSSGTSGIGQYF
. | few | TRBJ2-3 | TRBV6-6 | TGTGCCAGCAGTTATCAAGTCAGCACAGATACGCAGTATTTT | CASSYQVSTDTQYF
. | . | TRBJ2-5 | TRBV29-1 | TGCAGCGTTCCCCAGCCCCAAGAGACCCAGTACTTC | CSVPQPQETQYF
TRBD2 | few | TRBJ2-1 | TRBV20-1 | TGCAGTGCATCCGGGACGGCGGGAGGGGGGGTTGAGCAGTTCTTC | CSASGTAGGGVEQFF
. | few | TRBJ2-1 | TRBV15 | TGTGCCACCAGCACCTACGACACTAGCTCCTACAATGAGCAGTTCTTC | CATSTYDTSSYNEQFF
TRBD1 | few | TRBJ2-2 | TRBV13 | TGTGCCAGCAGCTCCTCCCGACAGGGGGACAACACCGGGGAGCTGTTTTTT | CASSSSRQGDNTGELFF
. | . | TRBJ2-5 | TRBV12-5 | TGTGCTAGTGGTTGGGCCACGGTGGAGACCCAGTACTTC | CASGWATVETQYF
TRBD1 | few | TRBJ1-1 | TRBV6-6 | TGTGCCAGCAGGTTCCAGGGGGGAGGAGCTTTCTTT | CASRFQGGGAFF
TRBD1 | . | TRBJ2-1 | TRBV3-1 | TGTGCCAGCAGCCAAGATCAGGCAGGACAGGGGTTCATCAGGTCCTACAATGAGCAGTTCTTC | CASSQDQAGQGFIRSYNEQFF
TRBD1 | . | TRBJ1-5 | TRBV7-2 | TGTGCCAGCAGCTTAGAAGACAGGGAGCGACAGCCCCAGCATTTT | CASSLEDRERQPQHF
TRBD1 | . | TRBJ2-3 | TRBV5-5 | TGTGCCAGCAGCTTGTATTGGGACAGGCGCACAGATACGCAGTATTTT | CASSLYWDRRTDTQYF
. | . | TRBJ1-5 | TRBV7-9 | TGTGCCAGCAGTTCCCGGGACACCCGGGATCAGCCCCAGCATTTT | CASSSRDTRDQPQHF
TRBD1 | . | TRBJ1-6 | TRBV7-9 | TGTGCCAGCAGCTTCGGACAGGAGAATTCACCCCTCCACTTT | CASSFGQENSPLHF
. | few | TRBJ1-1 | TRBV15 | TGTGCCACCAGCAGAGAACAGTTGATGAACACTGAAGCTTTCTTT | CATSREQLMNTEAFF
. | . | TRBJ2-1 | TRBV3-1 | TGTGCCAGCAGCCAAGACCCGAGACGCATCAATGCGCAGTTCTTC | CASSQDPRRINAQFF
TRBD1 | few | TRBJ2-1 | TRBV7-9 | TGTGCCAGCAGCTCCGGGACAGGACCCAATGAGCAGTTCTTC | CASSSGTGPNEQFF
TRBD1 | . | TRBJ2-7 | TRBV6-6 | TGTGCCAGCAGTACATTCTACGGGACAGGGGGCGTGGGGCAGTACTTC | CASSTFYGTGGVGQYF
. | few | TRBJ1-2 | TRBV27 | TGTGCCAGCAGTTCTACTAGGGATAACTATGGCTACACCTTC | CASSSTRDNYGYTF
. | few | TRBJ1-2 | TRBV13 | TGTGCCAGCAGCTCCGCGCTGGACAGCGATTTTAACTATGGCTACACCTTC | CASSSALDSDFNYGYTF
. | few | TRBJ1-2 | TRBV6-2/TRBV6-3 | TGTGCCAGCAGTTACTCACAGAGAGAAAATGGCTACACCTTC | CASSYSQRENGYTF
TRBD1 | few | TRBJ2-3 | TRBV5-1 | TGCGCCAGCAGTTTTCCCGGGACAGGGGTGTTGGCTGACCCAGATACGCAGTATTTT | CASSFPGTGVLADPDTQYF
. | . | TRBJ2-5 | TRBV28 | TGTGCCAGCAGTTTTGGCGCCAGTTCGCAGGAGACCCAGTACTTC | CASSFGASSQETQYF
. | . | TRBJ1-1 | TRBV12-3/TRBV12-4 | TGTGCCAGCAGTTCTCATGGCGATGTGGCCTTAAAAGCTTTCTTT | CASSSHGDVALKAFF
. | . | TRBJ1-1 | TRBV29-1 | TGCAGCGTCCTGACCCTACGAGGGAACACTGAAGCTTTCTTT | CSVLTLRGNTEAFF
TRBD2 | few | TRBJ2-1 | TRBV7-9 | TGTGCCAGCAGCTTATTAACGGCCCTAGCGGGGGAGAATTACAATGAGCAGTTCTTC | CASSLLTALAGENYNEQFF
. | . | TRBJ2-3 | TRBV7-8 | TGTGCCAGCAGCTCAGCGGGTAGAAGCGCAGATACGCAGTATTTT | CASSSAGRSADTQYF
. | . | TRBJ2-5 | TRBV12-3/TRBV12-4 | TGTGCCAGCAGTGACACCGACAGTTTCGGGGAGACCCAGTACTTC | CASSDTDSFGETQYF
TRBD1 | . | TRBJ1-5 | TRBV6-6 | TGTGCCAGCAGTTACTCGACAGGGGGGCAGCCCCAGCATTTT | CASSYSTGGQPQHF
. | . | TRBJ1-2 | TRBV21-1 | TGTGCCAGCAGCTCCCGACAGGGTAATCTTGGTGGCTACACCTTC | CASSSRQGNLGGYTF
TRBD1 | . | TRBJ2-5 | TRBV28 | TGTGCCAGCAACCAGGGGACAGGTGCCCAAGAGACCCAGTACTTC | CASNQGTGAQETQYF
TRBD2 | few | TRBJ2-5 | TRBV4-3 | TGCGCCAGCAGCCAACTGCGGGGGGCTCCGGAGACCCAGTACTTC | CASSQLRGAPETQYF
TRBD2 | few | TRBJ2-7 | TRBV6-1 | TGTGCCAGCAGCGCCGACCAATGGGCCGGACTAGCGGGGAGCTCCTACGAGCAGTACTTC | CASSADQWAGLAGSSYEQYF
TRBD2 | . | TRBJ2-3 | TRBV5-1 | TGCGCCAGCAGCTTGGAACCGGGAGGGCCTAGCACAGATACGCAGTATTTT | CASSLEPGGPSTDTQYF
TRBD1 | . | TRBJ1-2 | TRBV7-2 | TGTGCCAGCAGCTTAGTCGCCCTTATTAAACAGGGGGCCTATGGCTACACCTTC | CASSLVALIKQGAYGYTF
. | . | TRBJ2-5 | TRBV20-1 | TGCAGTGCTAGACCACCCGCGGAGACCCAGTACTTC | CSARPPAETQYF
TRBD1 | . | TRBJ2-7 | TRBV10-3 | TGTGCCTCGACCACAGGGGAATTTGAGTACGAGCAGTACTTC | CASTTGEFEYEQYF
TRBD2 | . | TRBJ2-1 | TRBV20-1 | TGCAGTGCTAGCCAATCGACTAGCGGGAGGGCCTTC | CSASQSTSGRAF
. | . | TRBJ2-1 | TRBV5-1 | TGCGCCAGCAGTCCCCCGAGGGATGAGCAGTTCTTC | CASSPPRDEQFF
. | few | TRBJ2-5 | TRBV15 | TGTGCCACCAGCAGGGAGTTTTGGGAGACCCAGTACTTC | CATSREFWETQYF
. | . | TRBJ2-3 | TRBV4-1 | TGCGCCAGCAGCCAAGGACAGGACCTCACAGATACGCAGTATTTT | CASSQGQDLTDTQYF
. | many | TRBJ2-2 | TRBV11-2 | TGTGCCAGCAGCTCCCGAACCGGGGAGCTGTTTTTT | CASSSRTGELFF
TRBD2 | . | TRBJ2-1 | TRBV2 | TGTGCCAAGGGACTAGCGCGATCCAATGAGCAGTTCTTC | CAKGLARSNEQFF
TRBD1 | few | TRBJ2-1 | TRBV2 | TGTGCCAGCAGACCCGACAGGGCCACCTACAATGAGCAGTTCTTC | CASRPDRATYNEQFF